These 11 T cell receptor beta chains were all obtained from the same sample, sequenced in a study of CD8 T cells in Susac syndrome. RNA was extracted with the RNeasy kit, and a quantity of roughly 0.5 to 1 ug was reverse transcribed using random hexamers. TCRdb fed the immunoSEQ multiplex PCR reads into MiXCR, producing one record per CDR3 protein. Altogether under 350,000 distinct CDR3 sequences are present, about 90% being singletons, with the ten largest covering over 0.05%. The sequenced material came from CD4+ T cells from PBMCs. These receptor sequences come from a human donor with multiple sclerosis.

The V gene is TRBV5-8, the J gene TRBJ2-7; D unclear. This CDR3 has 18 amino acids. The germline V and J ends were trimmed by 4 bases and 0 bases, with 23 bases remaining between them. Germline V CDR1 and CDR2: SGHTS, YDEGEE. The CDR3 sequence is CASSLGLRPDTYSYEQYF. The CDR3 DNA sequence: TGTGCCAGCAGCCTCGGCTTGCGGCCCGACACTTACTCCTACGAGCAGTACTTC.

In nucleotides, the CDR3 is TGTGCCAGCAGCCGCGGTTCGGGGGCAAGGTATGGCTACACCTTC. This sequence encodes CASSRGSGARYGYTF. The chain links TRBV3-1 to TRBJ1-2; D might be TRBD1 (6 bases). The germline V gene encodes CDR1 LGHDT and CDR2 YNNKEL (reference sequence). The CDR3 loop spans 15 amino acids. Trimming pared 4 bases from V and 5 bases from J, leaving 17 bases between.

The rearrangement joins TRBV25-1 to TRBJ1-1; 11 bases map to TRBD1. With 4 bases clipped from V and 5 bases from J, the junction kept 3 bases outside the gene matches. Germline-derived CDR1 and CDR2 are MGHDK and SYGVNS. This CDR3 comprises 14 residues. The CDR3 sequence is CASSGTGGWTEAFF. CDR3 nucleotides: TGTGCCAGCAGTGGGACAGGGGGCTGGACTGAAGCTTTCTTT.

This chain links TRBV11-2 with TRBJ2-3; 7 nucleotides match TRBD2. J was trimmed by 1 base and V by 3 bases; bases with no gene match: 10. Germline assignment: CDR1 SGHAT and CDR2 FQNNGV. This CDR3 has 17 residues. The CDR3 nucleotides are TGTGCCAGCAGCTTTTCCGGGCGGGAGAGAGGCACAGATACGCAGTATTTT. This sequence encodes CASSFSGRERGTDTQYF.

The CDR3 DNA is TGTGCCAGCAGCCCGGGACATCTAGCGGGGGACTCCTACAATGAGCAGTTCTTC. Translated, it gives CASSPGHLAGDSYNEQFF. This chain uses TRBV3-1 with TRBJ2-1; TRBD2 agrees at 10 bases. CDR3 length: 18 residues. After removal of 4 bases from V and 0 bases from J, the junction contained 9 bases not matched to a gene. Germline V gives CDR1 LGHDT, CDR2 YNNKEL (reference sequence).

The rearrangement uses TRBV7-2 and TRBJ2-2, with TRBD1 matching 9 bases. J was trimmed by 5 bases and V by 2 bases; bases with no gene match: 6. Germline CDR1 and CDR2: SGHTA and FQGNSA. CDR3 size: 16 residues. The CDR3 spells CASSLNGQGRTGELFF. The DNA for the CDR3 is TGTGCCAGCAGCTTAAACGGACAGGGGCGGACCGGGGAGCTGTTTTTT. Full variable domain (remainder filled in from reference TRBV7-2 and TRBJ2-2): GAGVSQSPSNKVTEKGKDVELRCDPISGHTALYWYRQSLGQGLEFLIYFQGNSAPDKSGLPSDRFSAERTGGSVSTLTIQRTQQEDSAVYLCASSLNGQGRTGELFFGEGSRLTVL.

The chain recombines TRBV6-5 with TRBJ1-1; D remains ambiguous. Germline V gene lookup returns CDR1 MNHEY and CDR2 SVGAGI. The CDR3 contains 13 residues. V was trimmed by 1 base and J by 1 base, leaving 4 bases between them. CDR3 sequence reads: CASSYWSNTEAFF. For the CDR3, the DNA is TGTGCCAGCAGTTACTGGTCGAACACTGAAGCTTTCTTT.

The V and J genes are TRBV7-2 and TRBJ2-1; 9 bases are shared with TRBD2. Germline V CDR1 and CDR2: SGHTA, FQGNSA. This CDR3 comprises 16 residues. Trimming cost V 2 bases and J 1 base; bases outside gene matches: 3. The CDR3 DNA sequence: TGTGCCAGCAGCTTAACCGCGGGGGGGTCCTACAATGAGCAGTTCTTC. Translation gives CASSLTAGGSYNEQFF.

The chain joins TRBV25-1 to TRBJ2-5; tentatively, D is TRBD2 (5 bases). The CDR3 sequence is 13 residues long. Trimming stripped 0 bases from V and 5 bases from J, with 7 bases between. The germline V gene has CDR1 MGHDK and CDR2 SYGVNS. The CDR3, as DNA: TGTGCCAGCAGTGAATATCCGGGGGAGACCCAGTACTTC. Protein: CASSEYPGETQYF.

The V call is TRBV2, the J call TRBJ2-3; TRBD2 matches at 12 bases. The CDR3 loop spans 19 amino acids. V lost 4 bases, J lost 4 bases, and 15 bases stayed unmatched. The germline V gene encodes CDR1 SNHLY and CDR2 FYNNEI. The CDR3 protein is CASSGSLAGGSRFPDTQYF. The CDR3 coding sequence is TGTGCCAGCAGTGGTTCCCTAGCGGGGGGGTCTAGGTTCCCAGATACGCAGTATTTT.

This clonotype was seen a few times. DNA of the CDR3: TGTGCCAGCAGCTTGACCGGTTACTACGAGCAGTACTTC. This gives the protein CASSLTGYYEQYF. The chain combines TRBV5-4 with TRBJ2-7, with D unclear. Per the germline V gene, CDR1 is SGHNT and CDR2 is YYREEE (reference sequence). The CDR3 extends over 13 amino acids. With 1 base removed from V and 3 bases from J, the gap between germline ends came to 8 bases.